This is a list of T cell receptor beta chains from one sample in a study of neurological immune-mediated disorders. Using its own MiXCR run on the 5' RACE reads, TCRdb lists one record per CDR3 protein. Among fewer than 55,000 distinct CDR3 sequences listed, roughly 13% were seen once. Sequenced sample: PBMCs. The receptors were sampled from a male donor with HTLV-1-associated myelopathy (HAM/TSP). The CDR3 runs from the conserved cysteine through the conserved F or W. A D gene is named only where the DNA matches it firmly. Not all rows give a size; the values are once, few, many and, for expanded clones, a class.

D gene: .
V gene: TRBV10-3
clone size: .
J gene: TRBJ2-5
CDR3 protein: CAISESRELPQTQYF
CDR3 DNA: TGTGCCATCAGTGAGTCGCGCGAGCTCCCGCAGACCCAGTACTTC

D gene: .
V gene: TRBV3-1
clone size: .
J gene: TRBJ2-7
CDR3 protein: CASSKDSFSYEQYF
CDR3 DNA: TGTGCCAGCAGCAAAGACAGCTTCTCCTACGAGCAGTACTTC

D gene: .
V gene: TRBV20-1
clone size: many
J gene: TRBJ1-1
CDR3 protein: CSAREGRGGSTEAFF
CDR3 DNA: TGCAGTGCTAGAGAGGGTCGTGGTGGAAGCACTGAAGCTTTCTTT

D gene: .
V gene: TRBV9
clone size: .
J gene: TRBJ1-2
CDR3 protein: CASSAGGAGAYGYTF
CDR3 DNA: TGTGCCAGCAGCGCCGGGGGGGCGGGCGCTTATGGCTACACCTTC

D gene: .
V gene: TRBV20-1
clone size: many
J gene: TRBJ2-7
CDR3 protein: CSASSGKGFRDEQYF
CDR3 DNA: TGCAGTGCTAGTAGCGGAAAGGGTTTTCGAGACGAGCAGTACTTC

D gene: TRBD1
V gene: TRBV2
clone size: .
J gene: TRBJ2-1
CDR3 protein: CARVSGGSYNEQFF
CDR3 DNA: TGTGCCAGGGTTTCAGGGGGATCTTACAATGAGCAGTTCTTC

D gene: .
V gene: TRBV7-6
clone size: few
J gene: TRBJ2-5
CDR3 protein: CASSPRQKSAQYF
CDR3 DNA: TGTGCCAGCAGCCCTCGACAGAAGTCGGCCCAGTACTTC

D gene: .
V gene: TRBV15
clone size: many
J gene: TRBJ2-7
CDR3 protein: CATSRDPKDEQYF
CDR3 DNA: TGTGCCACCAGCAGAGATCCGAAGGACGAGCAGTACTTC

D gene: TRBD1
V gene: TRBV7-7
clone size: many
J gene: TRBJ1-1
CDR3 protein: CASSADRGTEAFF
CDR3 DNA: TGTGCCAGCAGCGCCGACAGGGGTACTGAAGCTTTCTTT

D gene: .
V gene: TRBV21-1
clone size: many
J gene: TRBJ2-2
CDR3 protein: CASSEAGDGNTGELFF
CDR3 DNA: TGTGCCAGCAGCGAGGCGGGTGATGGGAACACCGGGGAGCTGTTTTTT